The 17 T cell receptor beta chains presented below share a single source sample, sequenced in a study of T cell changes during pregnancy in multiple sclerosis. Measured with immunoSEQ multiplex PCR; TCRdb has only the in-frame clones, and not every one. Found here are tens of thousands of clones, around 92% of them singletons; the top ten hold approximately 1.3%. Sequencing input: peripheral blood. Receptor source: a female donor with multiple sclerosis, enrolled in a pregnancy study.

The chain employs TRBV7-9 and TRBJ2-7; D might be TRBD2 (6 bases). Germline V gene data show CDR1 as SEHNR and CDR2 as FQNEAQ (reference sequence). The CDR3 length is 15 residues. With 4 bases removed from V and 2 bases from J, the gap between germline ends came to 15 bases. The CDR3 DNA reads as TGTGCCAGCAGCTCTACCGGGACTGTACCCTACGAGCAGTACTTC. As protein: CASSSTGTVPYEQYF.

The chain combines TRBV4-1 with TRBJ1-2, with 9 bases identical to TRBD1. Trimming cost V 3 bases and J 3 bases; bases outside gene matches: 14. This CDR3 comprises 18 residues. Germline CDR1 and CDR2: MGHRA and YSYEKL. CDR3 loop: CASSHYSGTGPLDYGYTF. CDR3 nucleotides: TGCGCCAGCAGCCATTACTCCGGGACAGGGCCTTTGGACTATGGCTACACCTTC.

This clone was seen a single time. CDR3 nucleotide sequence: TGTGCCAGCAGTTACGGGCGGGACTTTGAAGCTTTCTTT. Protein sequence: CASSYGRDFEAFF. The chain links TRBV6-5 to TRBJ1-1, with a tentative D call TRBD1 (5 bases). The CDR3 length is 13 residues. The V end was cut by 2 bases, the J end by 7 bases, with 11 bases between. The germline V gene has CDR1 MNHEY and CDR2 SVGAGI.

The chain couples TRBV19 to TRBJ2-7; TRBD2 matches 11 bases. CDR1 is LNHDA, CDR2 SQIVND, per germline (reference sequence). J lost 4 bases, V lost 6 bases, and 8 bases had no gene match. The CDR3 extends over 15 amino acids. The CDR3: CASRLVAGGSYEQYF. DNA of the CDR3: TGTGCCAGTAGGTTGGTAGCGGGAGGGTCATACGAGCAGTACTTC.

The chain carries TRBV6-1 and TRBJ2-7; no definite D call. Trimming left V 0 bases short and J 4 bases short, with 10 bases between. Germline assignment: CDR1 MNHNS and CDR2 SASEGT. The CDR3 totals 14 residues. The CDR3 coding sequence is TGTGCCAGCAGTGAAGCGCTTCTTAAGTACGAGCAGTACTTC. Protein sequence: CASSEALLKYEQYF.

This clone was counted once. The rearrangement joins TRBV5-1 to TRBJ2-6; the D is unclear. Trimming removed 0 bases from V and 0 bases from J, with 7 bases in between. The V gene's germline CDR1 is SGHRS and CDR2 YFSETQ. This CDR3 comprises 16 residues. CDR3 in DNA: TGCGCCAGCAGCTTGGGATCGGACTCTGGGGCCAACGTCCTGACTTTC. It is translated as CASSLGSDSGANVLTF. Based on the CDR3 plus reference TRBV5-1 and TRBJ2-6, the full variable domain is KAGVTQTPRYLIKTRGQQVTLSCSPISGHRSVSWYQQTPGQGLQFLFEYFSETQRNKGNFPGRFSGRQFSNSRSEMNVSTLELGDSALYLCASSLGSDSGANVLTFGAGSRLTVL.

The V gene is TRBV18, the J gene TRBJ1-1, with D possibly matching TRBD1 (5 bases). The CDR3 covers 17 residues. Germline V gene lookup returns CDR1 KGHSH and CDR2 LQKENI. V lost 2 bases and J 0 bases, leaving 16 bases between the germline ends. The chain's CDR3 is CASSPTQGGLMNTEAFF. DNA for the CDR3: TGTGCCAGCTCACCAACGCAGGGAGGTTTAATGAACACTGAAGCTTTCTTT.

The chain is built from TRBV11-2 and TRBJ1-4; D might be TRBD1 (5 bases). Per the germline V gene, CDR1 is SGHAT and CDR2 is FQNNGV. The V end lost 3 bases, the J end lost 6 bases, and 11 bases lay between the germline ends. This CDR3 has 14 amino acids. Here the CDR3 reads CASSFFRVDEKLFF. The CDR3 region has the DNA TGTGCCAGCAGCTTCTTCAGGGTAGATGAAAAACTGTTTTTT.

The rearrangement links TRBV4-1 to TRBJ2-7; D not resolved. The CDR3 length is 15 residues. Per the germline V gene, CDR1 is MGHRA and CDR2 is YSYEKL. V lost 3 bases and J 3 bases, leaving 15 bases between the germline ends. CDR3 protein: CASSHRIDSYYEQYF. The CDR3 coding sequence is TGCGCCAGCAGCCATAGGATCGACTCTTACTACGAGCAGTACTTC.

This CDR3 is CASSTRLVETQYF. In DNA form, the CDR3 reads TGTGCCAGCAGCACTAGACTAGTGGAGACCCAGTACTTC. The chain has TRBV13 and TRBJ2-5; D is possibly TRBD2 (6 bases). Trimming removed 5 bases from V and 5 bases from J, with 12 bases in between. The germline CDR1 and CDR2 sequences are PRHDT and FYEKMQ (reference sequence). CDR3 length equals 13 residues.

CDR3 nucleotides: TGCAGCGGCCAGGACGGAGGATCCTACGAGCAGTACTTC. This gives the protein CSGQDGGSYEQYF. The rearrangement uses TRBV29-1 and TRBJ2-7; D possibly corresponds to TRBD2 (5 bases). Germline loops: CDR1 SQVTM, CDR2 ANQGSEA. Trimming cost V 7 bases and J 1 base, with 14 bases left between them. The CDR3 spans 13 residues.

This clone was observed a single time. This sequence joins TRBV10-2 and TRBJ1-3; unclear D gene. Between the trimmed V and J ends, which lost 2 bases and 3 bases, there was a span of 20 bases. This CDR3 has 18 amino acids. The germline CDR1 and CDR2 sequences are WSHSY and SAAADI. CDR3 in amino acids: CASSEPAGGSEGGNTIYF. The CDR3 coding sequence is TGCGCCAGCAGTGAGCCGGCGGGAGGGTCGGAGGGTGGAAACACCATATATTTT.

The chain links TRBV20-1 to TRBJ1-2; no reliable D call. CDR1 is DFQATT, CDR2 SNEGSKA, per germline (reference sequence). The CDR3 covers 11 residues. V was clipped by 0 bases and J by 8 bases, with 7 bases between them. The CDR3 loop reads CSAREESGYTF. The CDR3 DNA is TGCAGTGCTAGAGAAGAATCAGGCTACACCTTC.

J is TRBJ2-3 and V is TRBV28; D is unresolved. Germline CDR1 is MDHEN and CDR2 is SYDVKM. The CDR3 totals 15 residues. The V end was cut by 8 bases, the J end by 0 bases, with 15 bases between. The DNA for the CDR3 is TGTGCCAGCCACACAATCAAGTCGAGCACAGATACGCAGTATTTT. Amino acids: CASHTIKSSTDTQYF.

The gene calls are TRBV29-1 and TRBJ2-5, with 8 bases matching TRBD1. The V gene's germline CDR1 is SQVTM and CDR2 ANQGSEA. The CDR3 loop spans 14 amino acids. Germline trimming cut 1 base from V and 7 bases from J; bases unmatched to any gene: 8. The CDR3 loop reads CSVEADRDIATQYF. CDR3 coding DNA: TGCAGCGTTGAAGCGGACAGGGATATTGCGACCCAGTACTTC.

The CDR3, as DNA: TGTGCCAGCAGTTACCAGACTAGGCCCACAGATACGCAGTATTTT. It translates to CASSYQTRPTDTQYF. This chain links TRBV6-5 with TRBJ2-3; perhaps TRBD2 as D (6 bases). CDR3 size: 15 residues. Per germline, CDR1 MNHEY and CDR2 SVGAGI. The V and J ends lost 2 bases and 2 bases respectively, with 11 bases between them.

V is TRBV11-3 and J is TRBJ2-7; TRBD2 aligns across 7 bases. The CDR3 is 13 amino acids. The germline gives CDR1 SGHNT, CDR2 YENEEA. V lost 3 bases to trimming and J lost 7 bases; unmatched junction nucleotides: 6. The CDR3 bases are TGTGCCAGCAGCTTGGGGGAGGGCCGTGAGCAGTACTTC. Protein: CASSLGEGREQYF.